These 4 T cell receptor beta chains originate from one sample sequenced in a study of cytotoxic CD8 clonotypes in ibrutinib-treated CLL. This table comes from immunoSEQ multiplex PCR, and its TCRdb copy is limited to in-frame clones, with some not included. Of 330,000 or so clones in the sample, 67% were seen once. This specimen consisted of PBMCs, obtained after 36 months of ibrutinib treatment. Receptors originate from a human donor with chronic lymphocytic leukemia.

The chain recombines TRBV27 with TRBJ2-3, with 10 bases matching TRBD2. This CDR3 spans 16 amino acids. V lost 5 bases and J lost 8; bases outside the gene matches: 13. The germline gives CDR1 MNHEY, CDR2 SMNVEV (reference sequence). CDR3 DNA sequence: TGTGCCAGCAGTACGCTAGCGGGAGTGGGGCCGGGTACGCAGTATTTT. Translated, it gives CASSTLAGVGPGTQYF.

V usage is TRBV25-1 and J usage is TRBJ1-4; TRBD1 agrees at 9 bases. Per the germline V gene, CDR1 is MGHDK and CDR2 is SYGVNS. The CDR3 spans 15 residues. V was pared by 6 bases and J by 0 bases, with 2 bases of the junction left unmatched. The CDR3 loop is CASRGQGATNEKLFF. For the CDR3, the DNA is TGTGCCAGCAGGGGACAGGGCGCAACTAATGAAAAACTGTTTTTT.

The J gene is TRBJ2-7, the V gene TRBV2; D possibly corresponds to TRBD2 (6 bases). Trimming cost V 6 bases and J 3 bases, with 21 bases left between them. This CDR3 region has 16 residues. CDR1 and CDR2 from the germline V gene are SNHLY and FYNNEI. The CDR3 reads CASRRRWSLASYEQYF. The DNA for the CDR3 is TGTGCCAGCAGGAGGAGATGGAGCCTAGCGAGCTACGAGCAGTACTTC.

The rearrangement uses TRBV4-1 and TRBJ2-7; 7 nucleotides agree with TRBD1. V lost 4 bases to trimming and J lost 2 bases; unmatched junction nucleotides: 8. The germline V gene encodes CDR1 MGHRA and CDR2 YSYEKL. The CDR3 is 15 amino acids. The CDR3 region is CASSPADRAPYEQYF. DNA for the CDR3: TGCGCCAGCAGCCCAGCTGACAGGGCCCCCTACGAGCAGTACTTC.